This T cell receptor (beta chain) was sequenced in a study of T cell responses to AZD1222 COVID-19 vaccine. The CDR3 consists of 15 residues. Germline loops: CDR1 SGDLS, CDR2 YYNGEE. Trimming cost V 0 bases and J 7 bases; bases outside gene matches: 4. TCRdb's copy holds only in-frame clones and misses some; the assay was immunoSEQ multiplex PCR. The sample lists around 120,000 clones; roughly 87% were seen once. This sequence was found in an adult in good health. This specimen consisted of peripheral blood, obtained on day 0 of AZD1222 vaccination. The chain employs TRBV9 and TRBJ2-1; 10 nucleotides agree with TRBD2. The CDR3 region is CASSVGGTSENEQFF. DNA for the CDR3: TGTGCCAGCAGCGTAGGGGGGACTAGCGAGAATGAGCAGTTCTTC.